These T cell receptor beta chains were read from a single sample in a study of T cell repertoires in cytomegalovirus infection. TCRdb fed the reads into MiXCR, producing one record per CDR3 protein. The sample shows 200,000 to 300,000 distinct CDR3 sequences, roughly 13% of them seen only once. Sequenced: PBMCs. These receptors came from a human donor in good health (CMV status not recorded). Some clones in this sample may be carry-over from other donors' samples. CDR3s include the opening cysteine and the closing phenylalanine or tryptophan. The D gene is left open where the match is weak. Size is stated for part of the rows, as once, few or many counts, or as a class when the clone is expanded.

abundance	v_gene	j_gene	d_gene	CDR3aa	CDR3nt
many	TRBV7-4	TRBJ2-7	.	CASSPEILGAYEQYF	TGTGCCAGCAGCCCCGAGATTTTGGGAGCCTACGAGCAGTACTTC
few	TRBV25-1	TRBJ2-1	.	CASSDPAGGLEQFF	TGTGCCAGCAGTGATCCTGCAGGAGGTCTAGAGCAGTTCTTC
.	TRBV7-2	TRBJ2-3	.	CASSFSGPQTGSQYF	TGTGCCAGCAGCTTCTCGGGCCCCCAAACGGGGTCGCAGTATTTT
many	TRBV7-9	TRBJ2-1	TRBD2	CASSLVTRTSGSYNEQFF	TGTGCCAGCAGCTTAGTGACCAGGACTAGCGGGAGTTACAATGAGCAGTTCTTC
many	TRBV11-3	TRBJ1-1	.	CASSPTRGSEAFF	TGTGCCAGCAGCCCCACCCGGGGGTCTGAAGCTTTCTTT
.	TRBV9	TRBJ2-7	TRBD2	CASSVGAGGTYEQYF	TGTGCCAGCAGCGTAGGAGCGGGGGGCACCTACGAGCAGTACTTC
many	TRBV12-3/TRBV12-4	TRBJ2-1	.	CASSLRVGTSYNEQFF	TGTGCCAGCAGTTTAAGGGTCGGAACCTCCTACAATGAGCAGTTCTTC
many	TRBV6-2/TRBV6-3	TRBJ1-1	.	CASSYSEGEAFF	TGTGCCAGCAGTTACTCGGAGGGGGAAGCTTTCTTT
.	TRBV28	TRBJ2-6	TRBD1	CATGQGSGAGVLTF	TGTGCCACGGGACAGGGAAGTGGAGCAGGCGTCCTGACTTTC
.	TRBV24-1	TRBJ2-1	TRBD1	CATSRQGDSNEQFF	TGTGCCACCAGTAGACAGGGGGATTCGAATGAGCAGTTCTTC
many	TRBV6-1	TRBJ2-2	.	CASSGKSTGELFF	TGTGCCAGCAGTGGAAAGTCCACCGGGGAGCTGTTTTTT
few	TRBV12-3/TRBV12-4	TRBJ1-1	.	CASTELGKRTEAFF	TGTGCCAGCACTGAATTGGGGAAACGGACTGAAGCTTTCTTT
many	TRBV7-2	TRBJ1-4	.	CASSLRPSAPYEKLFF	TGTGCCAGCAGCTTACGGCCGAGTGCCCCTTATGAAAAACTGTTTTTT
many	TRBV12-3/TRBV12-4	TRBJ1-1	.	CASRGLAPEAFF	TGTGCCAGCAGGGGACTTGCCCCTGAAGCTTTCTTT
.	TRBV6-4	TRBJ2-1	TRBD2	CASSDGGLAGASDNEQFF	TGTGCCAGCAGTGATGGGGGACTAGCGGGAGCCTCGGACAATGAGCAGTTCTTC
few	TRBV7-8	TRBJ2-5	TRBD1	CASSYLWTGDKTQYF	TGTGCCAGCAGCTATCTCTGGACAGGGGATAAGACCCAGTACTTC
once	TRBV4-1	TRBJ2-7	.	CASSLGTVYEQYF	TGCGCCAGCAGCCTTGGTACAGTATACGAGCAGTACTTC
.	TRBV18	TRBJ2-7	.	CASSPGLGLYEQYF	TGTGCCAGCTCACCTGGACTGGGGTTATACGAGCAGTACTTC
few	TRBV27	TRBJ1-4	.	CASSLGRGDEKLFF	TGTGCCAGCAGTTTGGGGAGGGGCGATGAAAAACTGTTTTTT
many	TRBV6-2/TRBV6-3	TRBJ2-1	TRBD1	CASSYRGHNEQFF	TGTGCCAGCAGTTACAGGGGGCACAATGAGCAGTTCTTC
few	TRBV20-1	TRBJ2-1	.	CRGGLAGRIYNEQFF	TGCAGAGGGGGGTTGGCAGGGAGAATCTACAATGAGCAGTTCTTC
many	TRBV7-8	TRBJ2-5	TRBD2	CASSLREGNEAMTSGGKTQYF	TGTGCCAGCAGCTTACGAGAGGGGAATGAAGCCATGACTAGCGGGGGCAAGACCCAGTACTTC
many	TRBV7-3	TRBJ1-2	.	CASSLIVGIGYGYTF	TGTGCCAGCAGCTTAATAGTCGGTATCGGCTATGGCTACACCTTC
many	TRBV7-2	TRBJ2-7	.	CASAIRFPGEQYF	TGTGCCAGCGCAATCCGCTTCCCGGGCGAGCAGTACTTC
.	TRBV18	TRBJ2-7	.	CASSIFGGEHSYEQYF	TGTGCCAGCTCAATTTTCGGCGGAGAACACTCCTACGAGCAGTACTTC